The 31 T cell receptor beta chains in this list originate from one sample, sequenced in a study of neurological immune-mediated disorders. In TCRdb, the 5' RACE reads were re-called with MiXCR into one record per CDR3 protein. The sample lists more than 35,000 distinct CDR3 sequences; around 6% were seen once. The sequenced sample consisted of CD4+ T cells from blood. These receptors were taken from a woman aged 40-49 years in good health.

The chain couples TRBV10-3 to TRBJ2-3; D uncertain. The CDR3 is made up of 13 amino acids. The V gene's germline CDR1 is ENHRY and CDR2 SYGVKD. The germline V and J ends were trimmed by 3 bases and 6 bases, with 10 bases remaining between them. CDR3 nucleotides: TGTGCCATCAGTGAACTCCCGGCTGATACGCAGTATTTT. Its protein product is CAISELPADTQYF.

Sample share makes this clonotype medium-sized (0.01 to 0.1%). The chain has TRBV9 and TRBJ1-2; D is unresolved. The CDR3 extends over 13 amino acids. V lost 0 bases to trimming and J lost 8 bases, with 11 bases between them. Germline assignment: CDR1 SGDLS and CDR2 YYNGEE. CDR3 bases: TGTGCCAGCAGCGTAGAAAACACGCCGGGCTACACCTTC. Translated: CASSVENTPGYTF.

This clonotype was seen many times. The V gene is TRBV5-1, the J gene TRBJ2-1, with D possibly matching TRBD2 (6 bases). Germline lookup yields CDR1 SGHRS and CDR2 YFSETQ. This CDR3 contains 15 residues. V was pared by 4 bases and J by 3 bases, with 14 bases between. The CDR3 DNA reads TGCGCCAGCAGCCGGGGACTTGGGAACTACAATGAGCAGTTCTTC. Amino acid sequence: CASSRGLGNYNEQFF.

This clonotype was detected only a few times. This rearrangement joins TRBV5-1 to TRBJ2-2; D is perhaps TRBD2 (6 bases). The CDR3 has 16 residues. Germline lookup yields CDR1 SGHRS and CDR2 YFSETQ. Trimming took off 1 base at V and 2 bases at J, with 12 bases between the two ends. The CDR3 loop reads CASSLFASVNTGELFF. The CDR3, as DNA: TGCGCCAGCAGCTTGTTTGCTAGCGTCAACACCGGGGAGCTGTTTTTT.

The chain is built from TRBV14 and TRBJ1-2; no definite D call. The CDR3 is made up of 14 amino acids. V gave up 0 bases and J gave up 7 bases, with 12 bases separating them. Per germline, CDR1 SGHDN and CDR2 FVKESK. The CDR3 reads CASSQDWESTGYTF. CDR3 nucleotides: TGTGCCAGCAGCCAAGACTGGGAATCAACTGGCTACACCTTC.

This clonotype occurred many times. This sequence joins TRBV28 and TRBJ2-4; the D gene is possibly TRBD1 (6 bases). CDR3 length: 14 amino acids. Trimming pared 6 bases from V and 8 bases from J, leaving 17 bases between. From germline, CDR1 is MDHEN and CDR2 SYDVKM. The CDR3 nucleotides read TGTGCCAGCAGGGAAGGACAGATGCGGGACATTCAGTACTTC. As protein: CASREGQMRDIQYF.

This clonotype was found many times. The genes are TRBV28 and TRBJ1-2; the D is unclear. Germline-derived CDR1 and CDR2 are MDHEN and SYDVKM. The V end was cut by 2 bases, the J end by 7 bases, with 14 bases between. The CDR3 contains 14 residues. The CDR3 DNA sequence: TGTGCCAGCAGTTTAGGGAACAGAACTCCTGGCTACACCTTC. Protein sequence: CASSLGNRTPGYTF.

Ten or more counts support this clonotype. The chain employs TRBV12-3 or TRBV12-4 and TRBJ1-1, with TRBD1 matching over 8 bases. The CDR3 is 14 amino acids. With 6 bases clipped from V and 2 bases from J, the junction kept 5 bases outside the gene matches. DNA for the CDR3: TGTGCCAGCAGCCCACAGGGGGTAAACACTGAAGCTTTCTTT. Translating gives CASSPQGVNTEAFF.

This clonotype was observed at least ten times. The chain is built from TRBV24-1 and TRBJ2-5; TRBD1 matches at 9 bases. V gave up 2 bases and J gave up 5 bases; unmatched junction bases: 5. The germline V gene has CDR1 KGHDR and CDR2 SFDVKD. This CDR3 is built from 15 residues. CDR3 sequence (DNA): TGTGCCACCAGTGATTGGACAGGGGTCGGGGAGACCCAGTACTTC. Its protein product is CATSDWTGVGETQYF.

This clonotype was seen repeatedly, ten times or more. The chain has TRBV20-1 and TRBJ2-1; 7 nucleotides line up with TRBD2. V trimming: 2 bases; J trimming: 6 bases; junction bases outside the gene matches: 13. The CDR3 is 16 amino acids. CDR1 is DFQATT and CDR2 is SNEGSKA in the germline V gene (reference sequence). CDR3 protein: CSARPLSGFGPNEQFF. The CDR3 region has the DNA TGCAGTGCTAGACCCCTTAGCGGGTTTGGCCCCAATGAGCAGTTCTTC.

This clonotype showed up many times. V gene TRBV28 combines with J gene TRBJ2-2; TRBD2 matches at 7 bases. CDR3 size: 19 residues. The germline gives CDR1 MDHEN, CDR2 SYDVKM. V gave up 5 bases and J gave up 0 bases; unmatched junction bases: 15. The CDR3 coding sequence is TGTGCCAGCAGTCCACTTATGCAGCCTAGCGGTACGAACACCGGGGAGCTGTTTTTT. Protein sequence: CASSPLMQPSGTNTGELFF.

This clonotype was counted ten times or more. The chain recombines TRBV20-1 with TRBJ2-5; maybe TRBD2 (6 bases). The germline V and J ends were trimmed by 5 bases and 2 bases, with 15 bases remaining between them. Germline CDR1 and CDR2: DFQATT and SNEGSKA (reference sequence). The CDR3 sequence is 14 residues long. The CDR3 sequence: CSAPKGSGQETQYF. CDR3 sequence (DNA): TGCAGTGCTCCCAAGGGTAGCGGACAAGAGACCCAGTACTTC.

This chain joins TRBV16 and TRBJ1-2; D is unresolved. Germline V gene data show CDR1 as KGHSY and CDR2 as FQNENV. CDR3 length: 16 residues. V was shortened by 0 bases and J by 5 bases, with 16 bases between the two germline ends. The CDR3 loop is CASSQSGGNAAYGYTF. Written as DNA, the CDR3 is TGTGCCAGCAGCCAATCGGGTGGCAACGCGGCTTATGGCTACACCTTC.

Ten or more counts support this clonotype. The J gene is TRBJ2-3, the V gene TRBV6-5; possibly TRBD1 or TRBD2 for D (5 bases each). The germline gives CDR1 MNHEY, CDR2 SVGAGI. V was trimmed by 7 bases and J by 0 bases, leaving 17 bases between them. The CDR3 has 16 amino acids. In DNA, the CDR3 is TGTGCCAGCACCCCCCACGGGACGGCTAGCACAGATACGCAGTATTTT. This gives the protein CASTPHGTASTDTQYF.

This clonotype was detected many times. The chain uses TRBV5-1 and TRBJ2-7; 9 bases align to TRBD1. This CDR3 spans 13 amino acids. The trim removed 4 bases at V and 8 bases at J, leaving 7 bases unmatched. Germline values: CDR1 SGHRS, CDR2 YFSETQ. As DNA, the CDR3 is TGCGCCAGCAGCCCGGGACAGGGATACAAGCAGTACTTC. As protein: CASSPGQGYKQYF.

This clonotype was counted at least ten times. The rearrangement uses TRBV6-5 and TRBJ2-7; 9 nucleotides agree with TRBD2. The germline V gene has CDR1 MNHEY and CDR2 SVGAGI. This CDR3 is built from 14 residues. Unmatched junction bases numbered 3, after V lost 6 bases and J lost 0 bases. CDR3 protein: CASRGSGSSYEQYF. DNA of the CDR3: TGTGCCAGCAGAGGTAGCGGGAGCTCCTACGAGCAGTACTTC.

This clonotype has a count of ten or more. The chain is built from TRBV28 and TRBJ1-1; D is perhaps TRBD1 (5 bases). The CDR3 has 15 residues. Germline V gene data show CDR1 as MDHEN and CDR2 as SYDVKM. V dropped 3 bases and J dropped 0 bases, with 11 bases sitting between them. This CDR3 is CASSFDRYMNTEAFF. The CDR3 DNA sequence: TGTGCCAGCAGTTTTGACAGATATATGAACACTGAAGCTTTCTTT.

The chain couples TRBV4-2 to TRBJ2-1; 9 nucleotides agree with TRBD2. This CDR3 is 16 amino acids long. The V segment lost 3 bases and the J segment 1 base; nucleotides outside the gene matches: 4. Germline CDR1 reads LGHNA; CDR2 reads YNFKEQ. CDR3 in amino acids: CASSQPLAGSYNEQFF. DNA for the CDR3: TGTGCCAGCAGCCAGCCCCTAGCGGGGTCCTACAATGAGCAGTTCTTC.

This clonotype was found many times. The chain employs TRBV6-5 and TRBJ2-2, with TRBD2 identical over 12 bases. Losses at the gene ends were 6 bases for V and 7 bases for J; bases not matched to a gene: 12. Germline V lookup: CDR1 MNHEY, CDR2 SVGAGI. This CDR3 has 17 amino acids. The CDR3: CASRTLAGGPSGGELFF. DNA of the CDR3: TGTGCCAGCAGAACCCTAGCGGGAGGGCCCTCGGGCGGGGAGCTGTTTTTT.

This clonotype was seen many times. The J gene is TRBJ2-3, the V gene TRBV7-2; 8 bases are shared with TRBD2. Germline values: CDR1 SGHTA, CDR2 FQGNSA. With V trimmed by 7 bases and J by 9 bases, 15 bases remained unmatched. This CDR3 has 15 amino acids. CDR3: CASTPRGLAGETQYF. Here the CDR3 DNA reads TGTGCCAGCACTCCACGGGGGCTAGCGGGCGAAACGCAGTATTTT.

The sample holds many counts of this clonotype. The chain combines TRBV7-2 with TRBJ1-1, with TRBD1 matching 7 bases. The CDR3 spans 12 residues. The V and J ends lost 6 bases and 11 bases, in that order; junction bases with no gene match: 9. Germline V gene data show CDR1 as SGHTA and CDR2 as FQGNSA. CDR3 nucleotide sequence: TGTGCCAGCAGTCAGGGGGGGAGGGAGGCTTTCTTT. Amino acid sequence: CASSQGGREAFF.

This clonotype came up many times. The chain is built from TRBV12-3 or TRBV12-4 and TRBJ1-2, with TRBD1 as a possible D gene (5 bases). V was shortened by 5 bases and J by 8 bases, with 9 bases between the two germline ends. The CDR3 totals 11 residues. This CDR3 is CASSLEGGYTF. The DNA for the CDR3 is TGTGCCAGCAGTCTTGAGGGGGGCTACACCTTC.

Many counts were recorded for this clonotype. The chain links TRBV19 to TRBJ2-4; TRBD2 matches 8 bases. The CDR3 runs 15 residues. Germline V lookup: CDR1 LNHDA, CDR2 SQIVND (reference sequence). V lost 3 bases, J lost 6 bases, and 7 bases stayed unmatched. CDR3: CASSIDGRAGNIQYF. CDR3 sequence (DNA): TGTGCCAGTAGTATTGACGGGAGGGCGGGAAACATTCAGTACTTC.

This clonotype is medium-sized by share. V is TRBV7-3 and J is TRBJ2-2; D is perhaps TRBD1 (5 bases). Between the trimmed V and J ends, which lost 1 base and 7 bases, there was a span of 10 bases. The germline CDR1 and CDR2 sequences are SGHTA and FQGTGA. This CDR3 is 14 amino acids long. CDR3 sequence (DNA): TGTGCCAGCAGCTTAAACCAGGGAATCGGGGAGCTGTTTTTT. Amino acid sequence: CASSLNQGIGELFF.

In its sample, this clonotype was seen once. The chain recombines TRBV29-1 with TRBJ1-1; D may be TRBD1 (5 bases). Per the germline V gene, CDR1 is SQVTM and CDR2 is ANQGSEA. V shed 6 bases and J shed 1 base, with 6 bases lying between them. The CDR3 totals 11 residues. CDR3 sequence: CSVTGNTEAFF. Written as DNA, the CDR3 is TGCAGCGTAACAGGGAACACTGAAGCTTTCTTT.

This clonotype was observed at least ten times. The CDR3 coding sequence is TGCAGCGTTGAGGGTGTCGGGGGGCCGAACACTGAAGCTTTCTTT. This codes for CSVEGVGGPNTEAFF. The rearrangement joins TRBV29-1 to TRBJ1-1; a weak D match, TRBD1 (6 bases). Germline CDR1 is SQVTM and CDR2 is ANQGSEA. V was trimmed by 3 bases and J by 1 base, leaving 15 bases between them. This CDR3 is 15 amino acids long.

The chain carries TRBV4-2 and TRBJ2-1, with a tentative D call TRBD2 (5 bases). Per the germline V gene, CDR1 is LGHNA and CDR2 is YNFKEQ. The CDR3 consists of 15 residues. Trimming took off 4 bases at V and 5 bases at J, with 15 bases between the two ends. CDR3 amino acids: CASSRTDSPDNEQFF. The CDR3 region has the DNA TGTGCCAGCAGCCGAACGGACTCCCCCGACAATGAGCAGTTCTTC.

This clonotype was detected many times. The V and J genes are TRBV29-1 and TRBJ2-1; D may be TRBD2 (6 bases). Trimming shortened V by 5 bases and J by 0 bases, and 11 bases separated the two germline ends. The CDR3 runs 14 residues. CDR1 and CDR2 from the germline V gene are SQVTM and ANQGSEA. CDR3 in amino acids: CSVIAVTSYNEQFF. In DNA, the CDR3 is TGCAGCGTTATAGCGGTGACCTCCTACAATGAGCAGTTCTTC.

This clonotype was found many times. This chain links TRBV3-1 with TRBJ2-1, with D tentatively TRBD2 (6 bases). V dropped 1 base and J dropped 9 bases, with 13 bases sitting between them. The CDR3 consists of 14 residues. The germline CDR1 and CDR2 sequences are LGHDT and YNNKEL (reference sequence). The CDR3 bases are TGTGCCAGCAGCCAAGGGAGGGGTGTCATTGAGCAGTTCTTC. Protein product: CASSQGRGVIEQFF.

This clonotype was counted many times. This rearrangement joins TRBV5-5 to TRBJ2-7; 12 nucleotides line up with TRBD1. Germline loops: CDR1 SGHKS, CDR2 YYEKEE (reference sequence). This CDR3 contains 17 residues. V dropped 3 bases and J dropped 4; count of bases not matched to a gene: 11. CDR3 bases: TGTGCCAGCAGCTCGGACCCGGGACAGGGGGCAGGGTACGAGCAGTACTTC. It yields the protein CASSSDPGQGAGYEQYF.

This clonotype was seen at least ten times. This rearrangement joins TRBV20-1 to TRBJ2-2, with D possibly called TRBD1 or TRBD2 (5 bases each). CDR1 DFQATT and CDR2 SNEGSKA come from the germline V gene (reference sequence). This CDR3 region has 15 residues. V gave up 0 bases and J gave up 7 bases, with 15 bases separating them. The CDR3 sequence: CSARDPGPLGGELFF. DNA for the CDR3: TGCAGTGCTAGAGACCCGGGACCCCTCGGCGGGGAGCTGTTTTTT.